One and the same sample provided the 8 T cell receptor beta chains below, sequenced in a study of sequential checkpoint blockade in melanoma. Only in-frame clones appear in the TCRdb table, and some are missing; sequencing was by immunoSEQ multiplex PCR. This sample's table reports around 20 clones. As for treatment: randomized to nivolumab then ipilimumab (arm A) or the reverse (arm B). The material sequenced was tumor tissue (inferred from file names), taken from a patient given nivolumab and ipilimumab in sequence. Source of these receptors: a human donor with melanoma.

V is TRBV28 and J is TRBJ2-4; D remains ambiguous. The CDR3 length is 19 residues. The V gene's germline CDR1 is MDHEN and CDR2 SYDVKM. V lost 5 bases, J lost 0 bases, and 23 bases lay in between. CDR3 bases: TGTGCCAGCAGTCCCAACCCCCCAGGCCGAGGATTAGCCAAAAACATTCAGTACTTC. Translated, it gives CASSPNPPGRGLAKNIQYF.

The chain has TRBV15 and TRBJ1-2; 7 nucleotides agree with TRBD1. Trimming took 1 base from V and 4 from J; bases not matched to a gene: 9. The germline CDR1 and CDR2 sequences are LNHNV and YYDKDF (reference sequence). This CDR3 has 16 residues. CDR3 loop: CATSRGETGEPYGYTF. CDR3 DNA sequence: TGTGCCACCAGCAGAGGTGAAACAGGGGAACCCTATGGCTACACCTTC.

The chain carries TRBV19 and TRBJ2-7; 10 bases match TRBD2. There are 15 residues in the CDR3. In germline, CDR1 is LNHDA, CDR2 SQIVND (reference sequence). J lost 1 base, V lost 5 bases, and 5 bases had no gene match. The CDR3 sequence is CASSPLAGISYEQYF. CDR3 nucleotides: TGTGCCAGTAGTCCACTAGCGGGAATTTCCTACGAGCAGTACTTC.

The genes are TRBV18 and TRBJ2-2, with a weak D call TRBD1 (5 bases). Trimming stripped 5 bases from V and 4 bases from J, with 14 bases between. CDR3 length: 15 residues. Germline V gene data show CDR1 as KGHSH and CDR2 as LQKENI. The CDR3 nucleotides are TGTGCCAGCTCAAGCCGGGCAAGGGGCACCGGGGAGCTGTTTTTT. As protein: CASSSRARGTGELFF.

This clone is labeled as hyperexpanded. CDR3 loop: CASSYDPPSSGIDSYEQYF. For the CDR3, the DNA is TGTGCCAGCAGTTACGACCCCCCATCTAGCGGGATTGACTCCTACGAGCAGTACTTC. The chain couples TRBV6-8 to TRBJ2-7; TRBD2 agrees at 9 bases. Trimming took 2 bases from V and 0 from J; bases not matched to a gene: 14. The CDR3 is 19 residues long. Germline V gives CDR1 MNHGY, CDR2 SAAAGT.

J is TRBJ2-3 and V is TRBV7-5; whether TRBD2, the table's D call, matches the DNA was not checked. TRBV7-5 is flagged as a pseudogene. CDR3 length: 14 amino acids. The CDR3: CASSSYLSTDTQYF. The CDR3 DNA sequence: TGTGCCAGCAGCTCCTACCTCAGCACAGATACGCAGTATTTT.

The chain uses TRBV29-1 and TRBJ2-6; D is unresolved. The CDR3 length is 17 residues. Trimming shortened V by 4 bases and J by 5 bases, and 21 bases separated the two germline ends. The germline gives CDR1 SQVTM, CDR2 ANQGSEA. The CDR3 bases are TGCAGCGTTGCCTGTGCAAGCATACAAAGTCGGGCCAACGTCCTGACTTTC. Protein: CSVACASIQSRANVLTF.

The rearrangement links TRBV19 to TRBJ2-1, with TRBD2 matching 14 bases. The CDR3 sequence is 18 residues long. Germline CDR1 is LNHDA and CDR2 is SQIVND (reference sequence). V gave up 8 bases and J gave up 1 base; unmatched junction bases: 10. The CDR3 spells CASFSGTSGSPSYNEQFF. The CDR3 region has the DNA TGTGCCAGTTTCTCCGGGACTAGCGGGAGTCCGTCCTACAATGAGCAGTTCTTC.